This T cell receptor beta chain appears in the sequencing data of a study of cytomegalovirus exposure and HLA in healthy donors. Study results and limitations: It was confirmed in vitro that three of the CMV-associated chains were specific for CMV antigens. Reports indicated that the classifier achieved high specificity and sensitivity in diagnosing cytomegalovirus status. Subsequent analysis showed first-cohort TCR clusters tending to co-occur in approximately 120 validation repertoires.

The CDR3 covers 14 residues. Between the trimmed V and J ends, which lost 5 bases and 1 base, there was a span of 9 bases. Germline values: CDR1 SEHNR, CDR2 FQNEAQ (reference sequence). Assay used: immunoSEQ multiplex PCR; TCRdb lists only in-frame clones, some missing. The sample carries 220,000 or so clones, 90% to 95% recorded once. In the case of this clone: As yet, its antigen is unknown.

This sequence joins TRBV7-9 and TRBJ1-5, with a possible D match to TRBD1 (5 bases). The source of this sequence is a woman in her late teens or twenties in good health and CMV-seronegative. Sequenced material: PBMCs. In nucleotides, the CDR3 is TGTGCCAGCAGCCCTCGACAGAGCAATCAGCCCCAGCATTTT. It is translated as CASSPRQSNQPQHF.